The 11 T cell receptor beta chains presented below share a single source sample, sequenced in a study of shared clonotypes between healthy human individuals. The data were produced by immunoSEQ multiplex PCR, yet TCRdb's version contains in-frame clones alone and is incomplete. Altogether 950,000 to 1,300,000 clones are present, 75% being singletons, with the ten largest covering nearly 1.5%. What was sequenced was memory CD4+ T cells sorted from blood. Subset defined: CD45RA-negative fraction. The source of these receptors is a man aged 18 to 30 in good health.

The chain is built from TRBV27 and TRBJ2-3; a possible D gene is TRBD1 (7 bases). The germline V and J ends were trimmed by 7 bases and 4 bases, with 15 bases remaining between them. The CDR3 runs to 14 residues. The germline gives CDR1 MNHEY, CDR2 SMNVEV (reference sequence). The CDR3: CASIISRGADTQYF. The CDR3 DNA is TGTGCCAGCATTATATCCAGGGGGGCAGATACGCAGTATTTT.

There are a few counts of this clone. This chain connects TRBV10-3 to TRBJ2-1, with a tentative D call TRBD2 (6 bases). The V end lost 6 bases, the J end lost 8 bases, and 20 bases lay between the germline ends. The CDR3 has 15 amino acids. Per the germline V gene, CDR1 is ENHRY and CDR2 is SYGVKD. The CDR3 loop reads CAIRAGRDVRDEQFF. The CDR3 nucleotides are TGTGCCATCAGGGCGGGGCGGGACGTTCGGGATGAGCAGTTCTTC.

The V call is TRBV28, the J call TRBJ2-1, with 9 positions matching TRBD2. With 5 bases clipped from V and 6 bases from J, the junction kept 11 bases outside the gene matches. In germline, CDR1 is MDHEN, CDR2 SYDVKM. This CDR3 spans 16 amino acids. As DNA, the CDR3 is TGTGCCAGCAGTCCCCTCGGGGCGGGGGGGCCCAATGAGCAGTTCTTC. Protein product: CASSPLGAGGPNEQFF. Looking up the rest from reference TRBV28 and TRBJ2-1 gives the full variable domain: DVKVTQSSRYLVKRTGEKVFLECVQDMDHENMFWYRQDPGLGLRLIYFSYDVKMKEKGDIPEGYSVSREKKERFSLILESASTNQTSMYLCASSPLGAGGPNEQFFGPGTRLTVL.

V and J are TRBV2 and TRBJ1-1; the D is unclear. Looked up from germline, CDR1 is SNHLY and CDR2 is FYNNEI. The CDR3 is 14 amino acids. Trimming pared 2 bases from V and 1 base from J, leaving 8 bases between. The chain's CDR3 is CASSELSSNTEAFF. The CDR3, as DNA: TGTGCCAGCAGTGAACTCAGTTCGAACACTGAAGCTTTCTTT.

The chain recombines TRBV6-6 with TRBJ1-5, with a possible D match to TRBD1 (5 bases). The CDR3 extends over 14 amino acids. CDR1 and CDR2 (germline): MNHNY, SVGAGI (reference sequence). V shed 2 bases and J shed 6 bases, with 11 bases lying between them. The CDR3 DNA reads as TGTGCCAGCAGTTACATGGGTCAGGGTCAGCCCCAGCATTTT. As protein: CASSYMGQGQPQHF.

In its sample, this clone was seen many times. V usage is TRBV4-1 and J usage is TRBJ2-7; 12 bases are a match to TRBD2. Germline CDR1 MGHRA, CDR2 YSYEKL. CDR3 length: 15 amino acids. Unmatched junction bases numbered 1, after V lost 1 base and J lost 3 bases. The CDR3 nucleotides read TGCGCCAGCAGCCAAGCTAGCGGGGGGGGCTACGAGCAGTACTTC. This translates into CASSQASGGGYEQYF.

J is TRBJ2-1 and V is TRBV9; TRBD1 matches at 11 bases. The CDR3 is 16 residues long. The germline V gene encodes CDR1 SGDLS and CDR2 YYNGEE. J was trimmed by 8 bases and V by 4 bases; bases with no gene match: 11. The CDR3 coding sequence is TGTGCCAGCAGCCCCACTTCCCCGGGACAGGGGGATGAGCAGTTCTTC. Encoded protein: CASSPTSPGQGDEQFF.

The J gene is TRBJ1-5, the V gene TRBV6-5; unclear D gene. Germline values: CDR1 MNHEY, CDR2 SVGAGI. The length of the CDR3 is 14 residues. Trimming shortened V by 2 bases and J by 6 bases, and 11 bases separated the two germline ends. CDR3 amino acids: CASSYGVGIQPQHF. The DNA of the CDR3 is TGTGCCAGCAGTTACGGGGTAGGGATTCAGCCCCAGCATTTT.

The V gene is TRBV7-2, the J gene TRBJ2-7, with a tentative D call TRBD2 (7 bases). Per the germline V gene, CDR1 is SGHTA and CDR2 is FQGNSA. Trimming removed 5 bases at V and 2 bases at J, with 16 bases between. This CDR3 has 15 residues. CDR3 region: CASSAGFGGPYEQYF. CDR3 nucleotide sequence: TGTGCCAGCAGCGCGGGATTCGGGGGGCCCTACGAGCAGTACTTC.

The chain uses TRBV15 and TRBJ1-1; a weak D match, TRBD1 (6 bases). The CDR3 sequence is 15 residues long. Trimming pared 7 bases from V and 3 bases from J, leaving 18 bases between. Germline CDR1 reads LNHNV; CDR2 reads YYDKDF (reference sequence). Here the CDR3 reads CATKSVGGRYTEAFF. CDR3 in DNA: TGTGCCACCAAATCCGTCGGGGGCCGGTACACTGAAGCTTTCTTT.

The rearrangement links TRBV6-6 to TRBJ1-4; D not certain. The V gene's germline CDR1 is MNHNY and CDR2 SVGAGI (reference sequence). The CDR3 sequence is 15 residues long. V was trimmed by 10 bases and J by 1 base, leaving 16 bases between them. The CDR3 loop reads CATCPKLVTNEKLFF. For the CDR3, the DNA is TGTGCCACGTGTCCCAAATTGGTAACTAATGAAAAACTGTTTTTT.